A single sample gave rise to the 17 T cell receptor beta chains below, sequenced in a study of control samples from healthy donors and cancer patients. Using immunoSEQ multiplex PCR, the repertoire was profiled, and TCRdb retains in-frame clones only, with some absent. This table has some 150,000 clones, 96% appearing once. The sequenced sample consisted of blood. All receptors derive from a young woman in good health.

The rearrangement uses TRBV9 and TRBJ2-3; a weak D match, TRBD1 (6 bases). CDR3 length equals 15 residues. Germline V gene data show CDR1 as SGDLS and CDR2 as YYNGEE. Deletions cut 2 bases from V and 4 bases from J, with 14 bases between. CDR3 sequence (DNA): TGTGCCAGCAGCGTTTCAGGGGTGGAGGCAGATACGCAGTATTTT. Encoded protein: CASSVSGVEADTQYF.

CDR3 protein: CASKEGTGYTGELFF. DNA of the CDR3: TGTGCCAGCAAAGAGGGGACAGGGTACACCGGGGAGCTGTTTTTT. The chain employs TRBV6-5 and TRBJ2-2, with 9 bases aligning to TRBD1. Unmatched junction bases numbered 6, after V lost 7 bases and J lost 3 bases. In germline, CDR1 is MNHEY, CDR2 SVGAGI. The CDR3 consists of 15 residues.

J is TRBJ2-1 and V is TRBV4-2; perhaps TRBD2 as D (6 bases). The CDR3 length is 14 residues. Deletions cut 6 bases from V and 8 bases from J, with 17 bases between. Germline V gene data show CDR1 as LGHNA and CDR2 as YNFKEQ. The CDR3 loop is CASRALGGHHEQFF. CDR3 coding DNA: TGTGCCAGCAGAGCACTAGGAGGGCATCATGAGCAGTTCTTC.

The V call is TRBV6-5, the J call TRBJ1-3; D ambiguous. Germline V lookup: CDR1 MNHEY, CDR2 SVGAGI. The length of the CDR3 is 14 residues. Trimming left V 8 bases short and J 7 bases short, with 18 bases between. CDR3 in amino acids: CASDQYSGKNTIYF. CDR3 coding DNA: TGTGCCAGCGACCAGTACTCTGGAAAGAACACCATATATTTT.

The V call is TRBV28, the J call TRBJ1-5; 9 bases agree with TRBD1. The CDR3 length is 14 residues. V shed 4 bases, J shed 5 bases, and the junction held 3 bases outside the gene matches. Germline V gene lookup returns CDR1 MDHEN and CDR2 SYDVKM. CDR3: CASSSRTGDQPQHF. The CDR3 nucleotides are TGTGCCAGCAGTTCCCGGACAGGGGATCAGCCCCAGCATTTT.

For the CDR3, the DNA is TGTGCCAGCAGTGAAGGGGGGACAGCCGAAAAACTGTTTTTT. This codes for CASSEGGTAEKLFF. The chain has TRBV2 and TRBJ1-4, with 7 nucleotides matching TRBD1. Unmatched junction bases numbered 4, after V lost 1 base and J lost 8 bases. The CDR3 sequence is 14 residues long. Germline V lookup: CDR1 SNHLY, CDR2 FYNNEI.

The V gene is TRBV6-7, the J gene TRBJ1-1; perhaps TRBD1 as D (6 bases). TRBV6-7 is given ORF status, its function remaining uncertain. Trimming removed 6 bases from V and 1 base from J, with 12 bases in between. This CDR3 spans 14 amino acids. CDR3 amino acids: CASRRDRKNTEAFF. CDR3 sequence (DNA): TGTGCCAGCAGACGCGACAGGAAGAACACTGAAGCTTTCTTT.

This chain joins TRBV27 and TRBJ2-1; D possibly corresponds to TRBD2 (5 bases). Germline V lookup: CDR1 MNHEY, CDR2 SMNVEV (reference sequence). The length of the CDR3 is 14 residues. V gave up 7 bases and J gave up 9 bases, with 19 bases separating them. CDR3 in DNA: TGTGCCAGCACTACAAGCGGCGGGTGGGGTGAGCAGTTCTTC. This encodes CASTTSGGWGEQFF.

This chain links TRBV7-9 with TRBJ2-3; D remains unclear. Trimming left V 5 bases short and J 0 bases short, with 12 bases between. The CDR3 sequence is 15 residues long. Germline values: CDR1 SEHNR, CDR2 FQNEAQ (reference sequence). CDR3 loop: CASSPLRASTDTQYF. The CDR3 coding sequence is TGTGCCAGCAGCCCGCTTCGGGCTAGCACAGATACGCAGTATTTT.

The chain has TRBV12-3 or TRBV12-4 and TRBJ1-6; D unclear. V dropped 6 bases and J dropped 3 bases, with 3 bases sitting between them. The CDR3 totals 12 residues. CDR3 DNA sequence: TGTGCCAGCAGCATCTATAATTCACCCCTCCACTTT. Translating gives CASSIYNSPLHF.

The J gene is TRBJ1-4, the V gene TRBV5-4, with D uncertain. Germline loops: CDR1 SGHNT, CDR2 YYREEE (reference sequence). The CDR3 extends over 12 amino acids. Trimming shortened V by 4 bases and J by 10 bases, and 11 bases separated the two germline ends. CDR3 sequence reads: CASSQNSGKLFF. The CDR3 DNA is TGTGCCAGCAGCCAAAACAGTGGAAAACTGTTTTTT.

The rearrangement uses TRBV27 and TRBJ2-4; 14 bases agree with TRBD2. CDR1 is MNHEY and CDR2 is SMNVEV in the germline V gene (reference sequence). The CDR3 spans 16 residues. Trimming cost V 4 bases and J 6 bases; bases outside gene matches: 5. In DNA, the CDR3 is TGTGCCAGCAGTTCCTCCGGACTAGCGGGAGGAAACATTCAGTACTTC. This codes for CASSSSGLAGGNIQYF.

The gene calls are TRBV19 and TRBJ1-4; D is possibly TRBD1 (6 bases). This CDR3 contains 14 residues. V lost 4 bases, J lost 6 bases, and 12 bases lay in between. CDR1 and CDR2 from the germline V gene are LNHDA and SQIVND (reference sequence). As DNA, the CDR3 is TGTGCCAGTAGTAAGGAACAGGGCTATGAAAAACTGTTTTTT. Protein product: CASSKEQGYEKLFF.

The rearrangement joins TRBV27 to TRBJ2-5; D possibly corresponds to TRBD2 (5 bases). Germline CDR1 reads MNHEY; CDR2 reads SMNVEV (reference sequence). V was clipped by 5 bases and J by 9 bases, with 10 bases between them. The CDR3 consists of 11 residues. In DNA, the CDR3 is TGTGCCAGCAGTCGGGGTCGGGCCCAGTACTTC. This gives the protein CASSRGRAQYF.

A remark on this clone: This CDR3 is also generated by other DNA sequences in the sample. V is TRBV9 and J is TRBJ1-1; unclear D gene. The CDR3 is 13 residues long. Germline CDR1 is SGDLS and CDR2 is YYNGEE. The V gene lost 1 base and the J gene lost 2 bases, with 6 bases spanning the gap. CDR3 bases: TGTGCCAGCAGCGTAAGAGGTAACACTGAAGCTTTCTTT. As protein: CASSVRGNTEAFF.

The rearrangement uses TRBV10-2 and TRBJ2-7; D unclear. CDR1 WSHSY and CDR2 SAAADI come from the germline V gene. Trimming cost V 10 bases and J 4 bases, with 11 bases left between them. This CDR3 has 11 amino acids. The CDR3 is CATAVSYEQYF. The CDR3 bases are TGCGCCACCGCGGTTAGTTACGAGCAGTACTTC.

This sequence joins TRBV28 and TRBJ1-6, with 9 positions matching TRBD1. This CDR3 has 17 residues. CDR1 and CDR2 (germline): MDHEN, SYDVKM. Losses at the gene ends were 6 bases for V and 5 bases for J; bases not matched to a gene: 11. The CDR3 DNA reads TGTGCCAGCAGGGAGACAGGGGGTGCGCTGCATAATTCACCCCTCCACTTT. This translates into CASRETGGALHNSPLHF. Together with reference TRBV28 and TRBJ1-6, the CDR3 gives the full variable domain: DVKVTQSSRYLVKRTGEKVFLECVQDMDHENMFWYRQDPGLGLRLIYFSYDVKMKEKGDIPEGYSVSREKKERFSLILESASTNQTSMYLCASRETGGALHNSPLHFGNGTRLTVT.